This T cell receptor beta chain was obtained from a study of T cells in Graves' hyperthyroidism and ophthalmopathy. Study-wide points: Ophthalmopathy got predicted by the model a median around six months before its onset.

On this clonotype itself: The antigen is unknown.

V lost 6 bases and J lost 8; bases outside the gene matches: 12. The germline V gene encodes CDR1 MNHEY and CDR2 SVGEGT. The CDR3 is 15 amino acids. The definition of stable Graves' hyperthyroidism was no ophthalmopathy progression within 18 months. For the diagnoses, clinical symptoms, serum thyroxine and TRAb, thyroid ultrasound and orbital computed tomography were used. TCR beta CDR3 region amplification was performed from RNA transcripts. During a first-round RT-PCR of the TCR CDR3, the HTBI primer set was used. TCRdb ran MiXCR on the multiplex PCR reads and lists one entry per CDR3 protein. The table records 300,000 to 350,000 distinct CDR3 sequences, 14% of them present only once.

The chain has TRBV6-2 or TRBV6-3 and TRBJ2-4; TRBD1 matches 8 bases. This clonotype was obtained from a woman aged 25 to 39 with Graves' hyperthyroidism. The sequenced material came from blood. The CDR3 sequence is CASSTDRGGRDIQYF. CDR3 nucleotide sequence: TGTGCCAGCAGCACTGACAGGGGTGGGAGAGACATTCAGTACTTC.